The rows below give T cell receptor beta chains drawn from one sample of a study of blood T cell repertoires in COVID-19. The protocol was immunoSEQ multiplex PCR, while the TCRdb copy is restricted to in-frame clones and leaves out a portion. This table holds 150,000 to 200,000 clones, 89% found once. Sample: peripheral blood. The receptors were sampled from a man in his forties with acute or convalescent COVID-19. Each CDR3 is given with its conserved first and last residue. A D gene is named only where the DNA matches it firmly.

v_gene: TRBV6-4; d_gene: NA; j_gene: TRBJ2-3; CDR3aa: CASSYSRGGDTQYF; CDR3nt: TGTGCCAGCAGCTATAGCAGGGGTGGAGATACGCAGTATTTT
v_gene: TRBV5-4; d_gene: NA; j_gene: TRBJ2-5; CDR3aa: CASSLSAGASLWYF; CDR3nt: TGTGCCAGCAGCTTGTCGGCGGGGGCCTCCCTCTGGTACTTC
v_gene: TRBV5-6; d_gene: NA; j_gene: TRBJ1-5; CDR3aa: CASSEANQPQHF; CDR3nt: TGTGCCAGCAGCGAGGCTAATCAGCCCCAGCATTTT
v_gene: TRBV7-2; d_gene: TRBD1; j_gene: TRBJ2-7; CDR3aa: CASSPMDRAFEQYF; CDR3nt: TGTGCCAGCAGCCCAATGGACAGGGCTTTCGAGCAGTACTTC
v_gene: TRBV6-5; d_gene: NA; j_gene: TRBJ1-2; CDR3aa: CASSYSWQDWGYTF; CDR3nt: TGTGCCAGCAGTTACTCTTGGCAAGATTGGGGCTACACCTTC
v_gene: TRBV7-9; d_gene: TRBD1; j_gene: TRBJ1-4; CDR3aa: CASSSETGLWEKLFF; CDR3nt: TGTGCCAGCAGCTCGGAGACAGGGCTATGGGAAAAACTGTTTTTT
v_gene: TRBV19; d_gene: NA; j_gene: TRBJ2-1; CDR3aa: CASSIGRVNEQFF; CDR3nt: TGTGCCAGTAGTATAGGCAGGGTCAATGAGCAGTTCTTC
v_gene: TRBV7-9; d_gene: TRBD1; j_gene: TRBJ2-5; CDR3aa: CASSPRQGRQTQYF; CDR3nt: TGTGCCAGCAGCCCCCGACAGGGCCGACAGACCCAGTACTTC
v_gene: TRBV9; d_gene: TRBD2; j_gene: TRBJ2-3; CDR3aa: CASSLERGGADTQYF; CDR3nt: TGTGCCAGCAGCCTCGAGCGGGGGGGAGCAGATACGCAGTATTTT
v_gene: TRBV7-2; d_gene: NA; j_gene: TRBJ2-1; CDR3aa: CASSSPGYEQFF; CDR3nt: TGTGCCAGCAGCTCGCCGGGTTATGAGCAGTTCTTC
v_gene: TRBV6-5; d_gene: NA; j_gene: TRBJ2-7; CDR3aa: CASSYSTTRSYEQYF; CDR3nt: TGTGCCAGCAGTTACTCGACTACGAGATCCTACGAGCAGTACTTC
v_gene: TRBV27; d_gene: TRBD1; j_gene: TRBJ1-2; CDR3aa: CASSLRDSRDGYTF; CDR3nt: TGTGCCAGCAGTTTGCGGGACAGTAGAGATGGCTACACCTTC